The 7 T cell receptor beta chains reported below all come from one sample, sequenced in a study of shared clonotypes between healthy human individuals. Terminally differentiated effector memory CD45RA+ cells were excluded from the naive CD8 cells, which were CD45RO-negative and positively selected for CCR7. Assay used: immunoSEQ multiplex PCR; TCRdb lists only in-frame clones, some missing. The data contain around 600,000 clones, 85% to 95% of them singletons. The sequenced sample was naive CD8+ T cells sorted from blood. Receptors were obtained from a woman aged 30 to 39 in good health.

V is TRBV28 and J is TRBJ2-2; 9 positions agree with TRBD2. V gave up 3 bases and J gave up 5 bases; unmatched junction bases: 7. The CDR3 length is 16 residues. Germline CDR1 and CDR2: MDHEN and SYDVKM. The DNA of the CDR3 is TGTGCCAGCAGTTTCAAGCTAGCGGGATTTACCGGGGAGCTGTTTTTT. Translated: CASSFKLAGFTGELFF.

The V gene is TRBV28, the J gene TRBJ2-2, with TRBD1 identical over 8 bases. The junction had 8 bases not matched to a gene; V was cut back by 6 bases and J by 2 bases. Germline V CDR1 and CDR2: MDHEN, SYDVKM. The CDR3 sequence is 16 residues long. The CDR3 nucleotides read TGTGCCAGCAGACTACCGGGACAGGTTAACACCGGGGAGCTGTTTTTT. The encoded protein is CASRLPGQVNTGELFF.

The chain links TRBV18 to TRBJ2-7; possible D gene TRBD2, 5 bases. Trimming removed 1 base at V and 2 bases at J, with 9 bases between. Germline CDR1 and CDR2: KGHSH and LQKENI. This CDR3 has 14 residues. The CDR3: CASSPLEDPYEQYF. In DNA, the CDR3 is TGTGCCAGCTCACCACTGGAGGATCCCTACGAGCAGTACTTC.

The gene calls are TRBV2 and TRBJ2-7; TRBD1 matches 8 bases. The germline gives CDR1 SNHLY, CDR2 FYNNEI. The V segment lost 4 bases and the J segment 5 bases; nucleotides outside the gene matches: 7. The CDR3 is 14 amino acids. CDR3 sequence (DNA): TGTGCCAGCAGTGGAGGACAGGGCGTCGACGAGCAGTACTTC. Encoded protein: CASSGGQGVDEQYF.

The chain links TRBV2 to TRBJ2-3; D is possibly TRBD1 (6 bases). This CDR3 is 15 amino acids long. Germline values: CDR1 SNHLY, CDR2 FYNNEI. Trimming stripped 1 base from V and 0 bases from J, with 8 bases between. The CDR3 nucleotides are TGTGCCAGCAGTGAAGGCAGGGGTAGCACAGATACGCAGTATTTT. Amino acids: CASSEGRGSTDTQYF. Complete variable domain (other parts from reference TRBV2 and TRBJ2-3): EPEVTQTPSHQVTQMGQEVILRCVPISNHLYFYWYRQILGQKVEFLVSFYNNEISEKSEIFDDQFSVERPDGSNFTLKIRSTKLEDSAMYFCASSEGRGSTDTQYFGPGTRLTVL.

J is TRBJ2-7 and V is TRBV9, with D hard to call. V was shortened by 0 bases and J by 2 bases, with 9 bases between the two germline ends. The CDR3 length is 14 residues. Germline-derived CDR1 and CDR2 are SGDLS and YYNGEE. CDR3 DNA: TGTGCCAGCAGCGTAGGAGTGACCCCCTACGAGCAGTACTTC. Protein sequence: CASSVGVTPYEQYF.

The table lists this clone with a few counts. The J gene is TRBJ1-5, the V gene TRBV4-1; TRBD1 might be the D (5 bases). The CDR3 has 13 amino acids. Germline values: CDR1 MGHRA, CDR2 YSYEKL. V lost 4 bases and J 4 bases, leaving 8 bases between the germline ends. The CDR3 coding sequence is TGCGCCAGCAGCCGCGCAGGGAATCAGCCCCAGCATTTT. The encoded protein is CASSRAGNQPQHF.